A single count supports the clone carrying this T cell receptor beta chain. A junction boundary mismatches the germline segment, possibly from a read error. Method: immunoSEQ multiplex PCR; TCRdb's copy keeps in-frame clones and lacks some. The data hold 250,000 to 300,000 clones, with about nine tenths observed a single time. The sample comes from a study of blood T cell repertoires in COVID-19. Study-level background: The analysed material was cDNA or gDNA that came from T cells, B-cell-depleted T cells, or PBMCs.

Germline values: CDR1 SGHRS, CDR2 YFSETQ. The CDR3 is made up of 15 amino acids. The source of this sequence is a woman between 45 and 65 years old who had recovered from COVID-19. The rearrangement links TRBV5-1 to TRBJ2-7; 7 bases agree with TRBD1. Sequencing used peripheral blood. This CDR3 reads CASSLEGQSSHEQYF. As DNA, the CDR3 is TGCGCCAGCAGCTTGGAGGGACAGTCCTCCCACGAGCAGTACTTC.